This passage covers 5 T cell receptor beta chains from one sample sequenced in a study of T cell responses to AZD1222 COVID-19 vaccine. The method was immunoSEQ multiplex PCR; TCRdb's version includes in-frame clones alone and lacks a portion of them. The table includes some 120,000 clones, about 85% detected once. The input for sequencing was peripheral blood, taken on day 0 of AZD1222 vaccination. Receptor source: an adult in good health.

DNA for the CDR3: TGTGCCAGCAGTTTCACACCCACGAGAAATTCACCCCTCCACTTT. This gives the protein CASSFTPTRNSPLHF. The chain uses TRBV6-5 and TRBJ1-6; unclear D gene. CDR1 MNHEY and CDR2 SVGAGI come from the germline V gene. CDR3 size: 15 residues. Trimming shortened V by 4 bases and J by 7 bases, and 14 bases separated the two germline ends.

This rearrangement joins TRBV7-8 to TRBJ2-7; TRBD1 matches at 7 bases. This CDR3 is built from 14 residues. The germline V gene encodes CDR1 SGHVS and CDR2 FQNEAQ. V lost 5 bases, J lost 3 bases, and 7 bases stayed unmatched. CDR3 DNA: TGTGCCAGCAGCCTGGGACAGCGGCTCTACGAGCAGTACTTC. It specifies CASSLGQRLYEQYF.

V usage is TRBV27 and J usage is TRBJ1-6; weak D call: TRBD1 (6 bases). V lost 4 bases and J lost 4, with 11 bases in between. CDR3 length equals 15 residues. In germline, CDR1 is MNHEY, CDR2 SMNVEV (reference sequence). In nucleotides, the CDR3 is TGTGCCAGCAGTTCCGCGGACAGTTATAATTCACCCCTCCACTTT. Translating gives CASSSADSYNSPLHF.

The rearrangement links TRBV27 to TRBJ1-5; D gene uncertain. The CDR3 is made up of 14 amino acids. The V gene lost 2 bases and the J gene lost 1 base, with 6 bases spanning the gap. In germline, CDR1 is MNHEY, CDR2 SMNVEV (reference sequence). CDR3 loop: CASSLQGSNQPQHF. As DNA, the CDR3 is TGTGCCAGCAGTTTACAAGGGAGCAATCAGCCCCAGCATTTT.

This CDR3 is CATGTYYGYTF. CDR3 sequence (DNA): TGTGCCACCGGGACTTATTATGGCTACACCTTC. This sequence joins TRBV12-3 or TRBV12-4 and TRBJ1-2, with D possibly matching TRBD1 (5 bases). Between the trimmed V and J ends, which lost 10 bases and 5 bases, there was a span of 11 bases. CDR3 length: 11 residues.